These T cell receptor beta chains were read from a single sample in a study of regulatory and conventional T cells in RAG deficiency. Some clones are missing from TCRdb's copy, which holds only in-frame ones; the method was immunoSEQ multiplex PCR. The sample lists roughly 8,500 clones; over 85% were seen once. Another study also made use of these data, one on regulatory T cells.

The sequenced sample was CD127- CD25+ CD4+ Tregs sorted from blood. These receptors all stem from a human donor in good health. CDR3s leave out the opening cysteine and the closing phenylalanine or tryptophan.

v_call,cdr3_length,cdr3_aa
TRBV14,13,ASSQRMTSGREQF
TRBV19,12,ASTWGGSYNEQF
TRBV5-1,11,ASSLGYPYGYT
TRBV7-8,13,ASSFGLGGGETQY
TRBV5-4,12,ASSLVQGAETQY
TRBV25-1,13,ASSDTGVANEKLF
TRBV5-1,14,ASSLVRPGGQETQY
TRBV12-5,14,ASGLTGGLYNSPLH
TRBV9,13,ASSPRQGYTGELF
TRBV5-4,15,ASSLESGLAGYNEQF
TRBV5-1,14,ASSLEQGAANYGYT
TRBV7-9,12,ASCIAGESGELF
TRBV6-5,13,ASFRTGTKGNEQF
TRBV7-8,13,ASSLGSGEQETQY
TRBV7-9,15,ASSLGTSGGALYEQY
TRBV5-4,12,ASSPQVTQETQY
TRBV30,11,AWSVRSGQPQH
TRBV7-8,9,ASSPGETQY
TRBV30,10,ACSGGAYEQY
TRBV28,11,ASSFRQGYGYT
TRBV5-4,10,ASSSRDRGQF
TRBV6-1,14,ASSEIQRGYTDTQY
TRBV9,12,ASSEGASKNIQY
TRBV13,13,ASSFLDALGTEAF
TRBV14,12,ASSQHRANEKLF
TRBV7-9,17,ASSYGTGDPGGVRSEAF
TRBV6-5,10,ASRDSGSEAF
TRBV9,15,ASSPPRVTGSSYEQY
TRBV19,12,ASSMRTGRDTQY
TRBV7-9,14,ASSLGTGGDGYGYT
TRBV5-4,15,ASSLGGQWPDSYEQY
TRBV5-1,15,ASSLAERTTNTDTQY
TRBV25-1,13,ASSPRTGPNSPLH
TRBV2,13,ASRSAAGKWNEQF
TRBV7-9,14,ASSPRGTTGEDTQY
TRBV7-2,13,TSSSPGGTSYEQY
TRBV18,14,ASSPRQGASNSPLH
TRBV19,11,ASSTGGNSPLH
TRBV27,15,ASSTTNLGHFFDGYT
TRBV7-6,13,ASSLTGGPTDTQY
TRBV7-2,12,ASSYGQGVNEQF